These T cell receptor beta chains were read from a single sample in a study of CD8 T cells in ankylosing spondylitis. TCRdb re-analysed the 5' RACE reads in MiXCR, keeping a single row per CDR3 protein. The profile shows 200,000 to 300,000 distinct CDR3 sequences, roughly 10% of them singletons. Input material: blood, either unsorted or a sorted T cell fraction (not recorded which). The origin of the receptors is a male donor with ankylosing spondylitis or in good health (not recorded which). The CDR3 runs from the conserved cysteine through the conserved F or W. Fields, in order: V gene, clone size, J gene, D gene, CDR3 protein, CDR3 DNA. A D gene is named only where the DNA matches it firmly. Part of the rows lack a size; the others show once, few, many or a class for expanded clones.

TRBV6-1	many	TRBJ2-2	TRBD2	CASTLTGGSYTGELFF	TGTGCCAGCACTCTTACCGGGGGGAGTTACACCGGGGAGCTGTTTTTT
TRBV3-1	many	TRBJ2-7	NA	CASGFSSYEQYF	TGTGCCAGCGGTTTTAGCTCCTACGAGCAGTACTTC
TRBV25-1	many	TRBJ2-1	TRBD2	CASSESRTSGDSNEQFF	TGTGCCAGCAGTGAATCCCGAACTAGCGGGGACTCCAATGAGCAGTTCTTC
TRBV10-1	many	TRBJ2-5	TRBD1	CASSRDSQETQYF	TGTGCCAGTAGTCGGGACAGCCAAGAGACCCAGTACTTC
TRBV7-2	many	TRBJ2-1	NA	CASSLGGREWDEQFF	TGTGCCAGCAGCTTAGGTGGCAGGGAGTGGGATGAGCAGTTCTTC
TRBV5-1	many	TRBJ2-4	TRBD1	CASSPGTDKNIQYF	TGCGCCAGCAGCCCCGGGACAGATAAAAACATTCAGTACTTC
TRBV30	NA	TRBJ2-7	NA	CAWSGAPLSSYEQYF	TGTGCCTGGAGTGGAGCCCCCTTGAGCTCCTACGAGCAGTACTTC
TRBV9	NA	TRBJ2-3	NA	CASSVDLAADTQYF	TGTGCCAGCAGCGTAGACTTAGCCGCAGATACGCAGTATTTT
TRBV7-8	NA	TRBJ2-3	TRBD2	CASSLGRGASTDTQYF	TGTGCCAGCAGCTTGGGGCGGGGGGCTAGCACAGATACGCAGTATTTT
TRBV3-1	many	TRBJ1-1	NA	CASSQEPGLTEAFF	TGTGCCAGCAGCCAAGAGCCGGGGTTGACCGAAGCTTTCTTT
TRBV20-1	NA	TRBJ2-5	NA	CSAQEGLRQETQYF	TGCAGTGCCCAAGAAGGACTGCGCCAAGAGACCCAGTACTTC
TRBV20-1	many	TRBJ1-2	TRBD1	CSAWTGEGDGYTF	TGCAGTGCGTGGACAGGGGAAGGAGATGGCTACACCTTC
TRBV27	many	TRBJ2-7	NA	CASRDWAYEQYF	TGTGCCAGCAGGGACTGGGCCTACGAGCAGTACTTC
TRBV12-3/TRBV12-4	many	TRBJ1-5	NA	CASRPRTAQNQPQHF	TGTGCCAGCAGACCGAGGACAGCTCAAAATCAGCCCCAGCATTTT
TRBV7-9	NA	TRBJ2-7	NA	CASKPGEAPSYEQYF	TGTGCCAGCAAGCCGGGGGAGGCCCCATCCTACGAGCAGTACTTC
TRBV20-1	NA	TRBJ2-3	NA	CSARAPGRTDTQYF	TGCAGTGCTAGAGCTCCCGGGCGCACAGATACGCAGTATTTT
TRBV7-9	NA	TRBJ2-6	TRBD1	CASSQAGGKSGANVLTF	TGTGCCAGCTCGCAGGCAGGGGGAAAATCTGGGGCCAACGTCCTGACTTTC
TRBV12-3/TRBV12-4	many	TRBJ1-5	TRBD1	CASSARRDRANQPQHF	TGTGCCAGCAGTGCCCGGAGGGACAGGGCGAATCAGCCCCAGCATTTT
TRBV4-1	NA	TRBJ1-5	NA	CASSQATEAYSNQPQHF	TGCGCCAGCAGCCAAGCGACAGAAGCTTATAGCAATCAGCCCCAGCATTTT
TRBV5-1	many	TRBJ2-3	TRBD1	CASSFRGPTDTQYF	TGCGCCAGCAGCTTCAGGGGGCCCACAGATACGCAGTATTTT
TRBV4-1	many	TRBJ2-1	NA	CASRNLEAGSSYNEQFF	TGCGCCAGCCGGAACCTCGAGGCGGGGAGCTCCTACAATGAGCAGTTCTTC
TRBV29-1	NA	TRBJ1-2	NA	CSVSQTGSPNYGYTF	TGCAGCGTGAGTCAAACAGGGTCCCCTAACTATGGCTACACCTTC
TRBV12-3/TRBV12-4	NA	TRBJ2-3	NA	CASTDTPGPNINTDTQYF	TGTGCCAGCACCGATACCCCGGGGCCGAATATAAACACAGATACGCAGTATTTT
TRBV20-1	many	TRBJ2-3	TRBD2	CSAVFSGSDTQYF	TGCAGTGCTGTTTTTAGCGGGAGCGATACGCAGTATTTT
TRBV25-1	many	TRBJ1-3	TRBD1	CASSDTGGYSGNTIYF	TGTGCCAGCAGTGATACAGGGGGTTACTCTGGAAACACCATATATTTT
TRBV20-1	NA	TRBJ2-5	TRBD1	CSAGGQEQETQYF	TGCAGTGCTGGTGGACAGGAACAAGAGACCCAGTACTTC
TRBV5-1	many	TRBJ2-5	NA	CASSVAGTQETQYF	TGCGCCAGCAGCGTCGCAGGAACACAAGAGACCCAGTACTTC
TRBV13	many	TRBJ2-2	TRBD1	CASSFFQNRGPTGELFF	TGTGCCAGCAGCTTCTTTCAGAACAGGGGACCGACCGGGGAGCTGTTTTTT